The sequence of this TCR beta chain was determined in a study of blood T cell repertoires in COVID-19. Background on the study: Acute and convalescent COVID-19 specimens originated in the United States, Italy and Spain. Sources were T cells, B-cell-depleted T cells, or PBMCs; the material itself was cDNA or gDNA.

Methods used by the authors: How many nucleated cells were present was estimated from reference gene primer amplification. The method was immunoSEQ multiplex PCR; TCRdb's version includes in-frame clones alone and lacks a portion of them. V and J calls and clone size are copied from that table; D and trimming were computed from the DNA. Altogether about 51,000 clones are present, about four fifths being singletons, with the ten largest covering 2.5%. The germline V gene has CDR1 LGHDT and CDR2 YNNKEL (reference sequence). This CDR3 is 13 amino acids long. V was trimmed by 7 bases and J by 7 bases, leaving 17 bases between them.

This chain connects TRBV3-1 (or the pseudogene TRBV3-2) to TRBJ2-7; D possibly corresponds to TRBD1 (5 bases). The sample taken for sequencing was peripheral blood. The sequence derives from a man aged 50-60 years with acute or convalescent COVID-19. CDR3 in amino acids: CASTAGLGREQYF. The CDR3, as DNA: TGTGCCAGCACCGCAGGGTTGGGTAGGGAGCAGTACTTC.